These 31 T cell receptor beta chains came from one sample sequenced in a study of T cells after yellow fever vaccination. TCRdb recomputed calls from the 5' RACE reads with MiXCR, one row per CDR3 protein. The sample contains more than 300,000 distinct CDR3 sequences, approximately 4.3% of which appear only once. The sample consisted of PBMCs, taken 15 days after the yellow fever booster vaccination. The receptors here all came from a man aged 18 to 30 who received the YFV17D yellow fever vaccine.

The table lists this clonotype with many counts. CDR3 sequence: CASSSHQDSLSSYNEQFF. In nucleotides, the CDR3 is TGTGCCAGCAGTTCCCACCAGGACAGTTTAAGCTCCTACAATGAGCAGTTCTTC. The J gene is TRBJ2-1, the V gene TRBV12-3 or TRBV12-4, with D perhaps matching TRBD1 (6 bases). Trimming took 4 bases from V and 0 from J, leaving 19 bases between them. There are 18 residues in the CDR3.

This clonotype was detected ten times or more. The chain is built from TRBV7-2 and TRBJ2-1, with unresolved D. Germline V lookup: CDR1 SGHTA, CDR2 FQGNSA. The germline V and J ends were trimmed by 4 bases and 3 bases, with 7 bases remaining between them. This CDR3 is built from 13 residues. CDR3 nucleotide sequence: TGTGCCAGCAGCTGGGCCCTCTACAATGAGCAGTTCTTC. Its protein is CASSWALYNEQFF.

The sample holds a few counts of this clonotype. The rearrangement links TRBV6-6 to TRBJ2-7; the D is unclear. Trimming left V 4 bases short and J 6 bases short, with 13 bases between. This CDR3 has 13 residues. Germline CDR1 reads MNHNY; CDR2 reads SVGAGI (reference sequence). The CDR3 loop reads CASSLDPLGEQYV. DNA for the CDR3: TGTGCCAGCAGTTTAGACCCCCTCGGCGAGCAGTACGTC.

In its sample, this clonotype was seen a few times. The rearrangement links TRBV4-1 to TRBJ2-1, with D tentatively TRBD1 (6 bases). Germline V gene data show CDR1 as MGHRA and CDR2 as YSYEKL. Trimming shortened V by 0 bases and J by 8 bases, and 17 bases separated the two germline ends. This CDR3 has 16 residues. The CDR3 protein is CASSQELGGGLDEQFF. The CDR3 region has the DNA TGCGCCAGCAGCCAAGAGTTAGGTGGGGGCCTGGATGAGCAGTTCTTC.

CDR3 sequence (DNA): TGCGCCAGCAGCTTGGGACACCGGACAGGGGACTATGGCTACACCTTC. Amino acids: CASSLGHRTGDYGYTF. The gene calls are TRBV5-1 and TRBJ1-2; TRBD1 aligns across 9 bases. CDR3 length: 16 residues. Unmatched junction bases numbered 6, after V lost 0 bases and J lost 3 bases. Germline-derived CDR1 and CDR2 are SGHRS and YFSETQ.

This chain connects TRBV5-1 to TRBJ2-3; TRBD1 matches at 7 bases. This CDR3 has 15 amino acids. V was clipped by 3 bases and J by 6 bases; unmatched bases: 10. Germline V gene data show CDR1 as SGHRS and CDR2 as YFSETQ. For the CDR3, the DNA is TGCGCCAGCAGCTCCCTTGAGGGGGCAGCTGATACGCAGTATTTT. Translating gives CASSSLEGAADTQYF.

CDR3 sequence: CASSSEQVWEFF. The CDR3 DNA follows: TGTGCCAGCAGCTCCGAACAGGTTTGGGAGTTCTTC. The gene calls are TRBV7-9 and TRBJ2-1, with D possibly being TRBD1 (5 bases). Trimming removed 4 bases from V and 14 bases from J, with 15 bases in between. This CDR3 has 12 amino acids. The V gene's germline CDR1 is SEHNR and CDR2 FQNEAQ (reference sequence). Using reference TRBV7-9 and TRBJ2-1 for the parts outside the CDR3, the full variable domain is DTGVSQNPRHKITKRGQNVTFRCDPISEHNRLYWYRQTLGQGPEFLTYFQNEAQLEKSRLLSDRFSAERPKGSFSTLEIQRTEQGDSAMYLCASSSEQVWEFFGPGTRLTVL.

The rearrangement uses TRBV19 and TRBJ2-5; D perhaps matches TRBD2 (5 bases). From germline, CDR1 is LNHDA and CDR2 SQIVND (reference sequence). V lost 2 bases and J 5 bases, leaving 9 bases between the germline ends. This CDR3 is 13 amino acids long. CDR3 amino acids: CASSIRLSETQYF. The CDR3 nucleotides are TGTGCCAGTAGTATAAGACTATCGGAGACCCAGTACTTC.

The CDR3 protein is CASSEGKTGNQPQHF. CDR3 coding DNA: TGCGCCAGCAGCGAAGGTAAAACAGGGAATCAGCCCCAGCATTTT. This sequence joins TRBV5-1 and TRBJ1-5; D is perhaps TRBD1 (6 bases). Germline CDR1 reads SGHRS; CDR2 reads YFSETQ. V was shortened by 4 bases and J by 4 bases, with 15 bases between the two germline ends. This CDR3 has 15 amino acids.

The gene calls are TRBV7-8 and TRBJ1-1; TRBD1 might be the D (5 bases). This CDR3 spans 15 amino acids. Germline CDR1 reads SGHVS; CDR2 reads FQNEAQ. Trimming removed 3 bases at V and 5 bases at J, with 16 bases between. This CDR3 is CASSFSRVLGTEAFF. The CDR3 DNA reads as TGTGCCAGCAGCTTTTCCAGGGTCCTCGGGACTGAAGCTTTCTTT. Drawing the rest from reference TRBV7-8 and TRBJ1-1, the complete variable domain is GAGVSQSPRYKVAKRGQDVALRCDPISGHVSLFWYQQALGQGPEFLTYFQNEAQLDKSGLPSDRFFAERPEGSVSTLKIQRTQQEDSAVYLCASSFSRVLGTEAFFGQGTRLTVV.

CDR3 nucleotide sequence: TGTGCCACCAGCAGAGCCCTAGCGGGGGCGTCAGATACGCAGTATTTT. It codes for CATSRALAGASDTQYF. The chain employs TRBV15 and TRBJ2-3; 10 bases are a match to TRBD2. Germline-derived CDR1 and CDR2 are LNHNV and YYDKDF (reference sequence). Trimming cost V 1 base and J 4 bases; bases outside gene matches: 5. This CDR3 has 16 residues.

This clonotype was counted ten times or more. The chain has TRBV25-1 and TRBJ2-3; D is ambiguous. The V gene's germline CDR1 is MGHDK and CDR2 SYGVNS. This CDR3 spans 12 amino acids. The V end was cut by 3 bases, the J end by 6 bases, with 7 bases between. DNA for the CDR3: TGTGCCAGCAGTGAGAACTTGGATACGCAGTATTTT. It is translated as CASSENLDTQYF.

This clonotype has a count of ten or more. The chain recombines TRBV6-5 with TRBJ1-2; the D gene is possibly TRBD1 (5 bases). The CDR3 covers 14 residues. V lost 6 bases and J 4 bases, leaving 15 bases between the germline ends. Per germline, CDR1 MNHEY and CDR2 SVGAGI. The CDR3 loop reads CASSLGQGGYGYTF. CDR3 DNA: TGTGCCAGCAGCTTAGGTCAGGGTGGCTATGGCTACACCTTC.

J is TRBJ2-1 and V is TRBV5-1; 9 bases map to TRBD1. The CDR3 extends over 17 amino acids. Trimming removed 6 bases from V and 8 bases from J; junction bases left unmatched: 18. In germline, CDR1 is SGHRS, CDR2 YFSETQ. CDR3 sequence (DNA): TGCGCCAGCACCAGACTCGTAAGCGGACAGGGGAGCGATGAGCAGTTCTTC. It codes for CASTRLVSGQGSDEQFF.

This clonotype occurred a few times. V gene TRBV4-1 combines with J gene TRBJ2-6, with D possibly being TRBD1 (5 bases). The CDR3 sequence is 17 residues long. Germline values: CDR1 MGHRA, CDR2 YSYEKL. V gave up 4 bases and J gave up 4 bases, with 17 bases separating them. The CDR3 DNA follows: TGCGCCAGCAGCCGTGTTCAGACAGCCTCAGGGGCCAACGTCCTGACTTTC. Its translation: CASSRVQTASGANVLTF.

This clonotype came up a few times. The chain uses TRBV6-6 and TRBJ1-2; maybe TRBD1 (6 bases). Germline V CDR1 and CDR2: MNHNY, SVGAGI (reference sequence). V lost 0 bases and J 3 bases, leaving 20 bases between the germline ends. The CDR3 runs 18 residues. CDR3 residues: CASSYSRGPEGGHYGYTF. The CDR3 DNA reads as TGTGCCAGCAGTTACTCTCGCGGCCCTGAGGGGGGACACTATGGCTACACCTTC.

This clonotype occurred many times. J is TRBJ2-5 and V is TRBV20-1; 11 bases fit TRBD1. This CDR3 region has 15 residues. Germline CDR1 and CDR2: DFQATT and SNEGSKA (reference sequence). V shed 6 bases and J 7 bases; nucleotides not matched to a gene: 13. CDR3: CSASSGTGGTWTQYF. In nucleotides, the CDR3 is TGCAGTGCGAGCTCAGGGACAGGGGGTACTTGGACCCAGTACTTC.

This clonotype was detected ten times or more. The V and J genes are TRBV5-1 and TRBJ2-1; TRBD1 might be the D (6 bases). V lost 4 bases to trimming and J lost 4 bases, with 18 bases between them. CDR3 size: 16 residues. Germline CDR1 is SGHRS and CDR2 is YFSETQ. CDR3 sequence (DNA): TGCGCCAGCAGCCGCTTTTTGGGGGCTGGGTACAATGAGCAGTTCTTC. Translation gives CASSRFLGAGYNEQFF.

This clonotype was counted between two and nine times. V and J are TRBV6-6 and TRBJ1-3, with a weak D call TRBD1 (5 bases). The V and J ends lost 8 bases and 2 bases respectively, with 7 bases between them. The CDR3 is 12 amino acids. Germline V gene lookup returns CDR1 MNHNY and CDR2 SVGAGI (reference sequence). In DNA, the CDR3 is TGTGCCAGCGGGGGGGCTGGAAACACCATATATTTT. Protein sequence: CASGGAGNTIYF.

This clonotype has a count of ten or more. V usage is TRBV5-5 and J usage is TRBJ1-3; D uncertain. With 4 bases removed from V and 2 bases from J, the gap between germline ends came to 10 bases. Germline CDR1 is SGHKS and CDR2 is YYEKEE (reference sequence). The CDR3 has 14 amino acids. The CDR3 bases are TGTGCCAGCAGCCGCCGGAGTCCTGGAAACACCATATATTTT. It is translated as CASSRRSPGNTIYF.

This clonotype was observed a few times. The chain is built from TRBV7-9 and TRBJ2-7; the match to TRBD2 covers 7 bases. The CDR3 is 14 amino acids. Germline V gene data show CDR1 as SEHNR and CDR2 as FQNEAQ (reference sequence). Trimming took 3 bases from V and 5 from J; bases not matched to a gene: 7. CDR3 amino acids: CASSFAGVVDEQYF. The CDR3 DNA reads TGTGCCAGCAGCTTTGCGGGGGTCGTGGACGAGCAGTACTTC.

Details on this clonotype: The junction departs from germline at one end; a sequencing error may be responsible. The chain has TRBV7-9 and TRBJ2-2, with 7 bases lining up with TRBD2. The CDR3 covers 15 residues. The V gene's germline CDR1 is SEHNR and CDR2 FQNEAQ (reference sequence). CDR3 amino acids: CASSETSSNTVELFF. In DNA form, the CDR3 reads TGTGCCAGCAGCGAGACTAGCAGTAACACCGTGGAGCTGTTTTTT.

This clonotype has a handful of counts. This chain joins TRBV4-2 and TRBJ2-1; no clear D. This CDR3 is 15 amino acids long. The germline gives CDR1 LGHNA, CDR2 YNFKEQ. V lost 1 base and J 0 bases, leaving 7 bases between the germline ends. This CDR3 reads CASSQGASSYNEQFF. As DNA, the CDR3 is TGTGCCAGCAGCCAAGGTGCGAGCTCCTACAATGAGCAGTTCTTC.

In this sample, this clonotype turned up a few times. The chain has TRBV7-8 and TRBJ1-1, with D uncertain. The CDR3 is 14 amino acids. Between the trimmed V and J ends, which lost 5 bases and 4 bases, there was a span of 14 bases. Germline values: CDR1 SGHVS, CDR2 FQNEAQ. CDR3 bases: TGTGCCAGCAGCGCATCAACTCTTCGCACTGAAGCTTTCTTT. Amino acids: CASSASTLRTEAFF.

Ten or more counts support this clonotype. J is TRBJ1-1 and V is TRBV12-3 or TRBV12-4; no definite D call. The germline V and J ends were trimmed by 3 bases and 3 bases, with 11 bases remaining between them. This CDR3 is 14 amino acids long. In DNA form, the CDR3 reads TGTGCCAGCAGTTTTAACGGCGGAGACACTGAAGCTTTCTTT. It codes for CASSFNGGDTEAFF.

V usage is TRBV5-1 and J usage is TRBJ2-7; 8 bases are shared with TRBD1. Germline V CDR1 and CDR2: SGHRS, YFSETQ. The V segment lost 2 bases and the J segment 3 bases; nucleotides outside the gene matches: 10. The CDR3 consists of 16 residues. The CDR3 DNA is TGCGCCAGCAGCTTTTGGAAGGCAGGGGGCCTCTACGAGCAGTACTTC. It translates to CASSFWKAGGLYEQYF.

This clonotype was counted at least ten times. The chain is built from TRBV5-1 and TRBJ2-3; D perhaps matches TRBD2 (5 bases). The CDR3 runs 15 residues. The germline V gene encodes CDR1 SGHRS and CDR2 YFSETQ. V was pared by 1 base and J by 2 bases, with 11 bases between. The CDR3 coding sequence is TGCGCCAGCAGCTTGAATCAGCGGATCACAGATACGCAGTATTTT. It yields the protein CASSLNQRITDTQYF.

This clonotype occurred a few times. V and J are TRBV5-1 and TRBJ1-2; possibly TRBD1 for D (5 bases). Between the trimmed V and J ends, which lost 0 bases and 7 bases, there was a span of 16 bases. In germline, CDR1 is SGHRS, CDR2 YFSETQ. This CDR3 is built from 15 residues. The DNA of the CDR3 is TGCGCCAGCAGCTTGGATCCAGGGAGAGTTGGTGGCTACACCTTC. It encodes CASSLDPGRVGGYTF.

This clonotype was counted ten times or more. The J gene is TRBJ1-4, the V gene TRBV20-1; tentatively, D is TRBD1 (5 bases). Trimming removed 2 bases at V and 5 bases at J, with 18 bases between. The length of the CDR3 is 16 residues. Germline V gives CDR1 DFQATT, CDR2 SNEGSKA (reference sequence). CDR3 in DNA: TGCAGTGCTAGACCCCCGGGGGTCAGGGCGAATGAAAAACTGTTTTTT. It yields the protein CSARPPGVRANEKLFF.

This chain joins TRBV13 and TRBJ2-1; D not resolved. V was clipped by 5 bases and J by 8 bases, with 7 bases between them. CDR3 length equals 11 residues. Germline V lookup: CDR1 PRHDT, CDR2 FYEKMQ (reference sequence). The CDR3 coding sequence is TGTGCCAGCAGCCCTAGGCATGAGCAGTTCTTC. It translates to CASSPRHEQFF.

The V call is TRBV2, the J call TRBJ2-4; 7 positions agree with TRBD2. The CDR3 covers 15 residues. Germline V gives CDR1 SNHLY, CDR2 FYNNEI. V lost 8 bases and J lost 9; bases outside the gene matches: 16. The CDR3 DNA sequence: TGTGCCAGCTCTGGCGGGAGTTCCCAAAAGGGCATTCAGTACTTC. It is translated as CASSGGSSQKGIQYF.